This TCR beta chain originates from a study of beta chain features in type 1 diabetes. Findings of the study overall: Moderately but significantly shorter TCRB CDR3s were found in Type 1 diabetes patients in all four CD4+ subsets.

CDR1 is SGHTA, CDR2 FQGNSA, per germline. V lost 3 bases, J lost 1 base, and 7 bases lay in between. This CDR3 has 13 residues. Since all of the isolated RNA was reverse transcribed, expressed TCRB transcripts were what got sequenced. Clones were sequenced by immunoSEQ multiplex PCR, and TCRdb holds only the in-frame ones, with some missing. Of some 640,000 clones in the sample, about 14% were seen once. The sample holds a few counts of this clone. Its antigen is undetermined. The sample has other DNA sequences that encode this CDR3 too. Every participating donor gave one draw, a heparinised blood sample averaging around 120 mL.

The V call is TRBV7-2, the J call TRBJ2-7; D gene unclear. The sequencing input was naive CD4+ T cells from blood. This receptor was taken from a man aged 18 to 30 with type 1 diabetes. CDR3 coding DNA: TGTGCCAGCAGCTTCGGTGAATCCTACGAGCAGTACTTC. It is translated as CASSFGESYEQYF.